This TCR beta chain was recorded in a study of response to subunit inactivated influenza vaccine. V dropped 0 bases and J dropped 3 bases, with 15 bases sitting between them. CDR3 size: 17 residues. From germline, CDR1 is SGHRS and CDR2 YFSETQ. This clonotype has at least ten counts. TCRdb passed the RT-PCR reads through MiXCR, listing each CDR3 protein once. The sample has a few hundred thousand distinct CDR3 sequences, about 14% seen once; the top ten hold approximately 10%. The starting material was PBMCs from blood, obtained 11 to 12 days after vaccination. The clonotype comes from a man in his fifties who received an inactivated influenza vaccine. The chain uses TRBV5-1 and TRBJ2-2; the D gene could be TRBD1 or TRBD2 (6 bases each). The CDR3 DNA follows: TGCGCCAGCAGCTTGGTAAAATGGGGGGCGCACACCGGGGAGCTGTTTTTT. It translates to CASSLVKWGAHTGELFF. Complete variable domain (other parts from reference TRBV5-1 and TRBJ2-2): KAGVTQTPRYLIKTRGQQVTLSCSPISGHRSVSWYQQTPGQGLQFLFEYFSETQRNKGNFPGRFSGRQFSNSRSEMNVSTLELGDSALYLCASSLVKWGAHTGELFFGEGSRLTVL.